This TCR beta chain is drawn from a study of Graves' ophthalmopathy and Graves' hyperthyroidism. Study outcomes and limitations: Blood also harbored most expanded thyroid clonotypes above 0.001 frequency.

RNA transcripts served as template for amplifying TCR beta CDR3 sequences. First-round RT-PCR used HTBI primers; second-round multiplex PCR followed. TCRdb re-derived calls from the multiplex PCR reads in MiXCR, one entry per CDR3 protein. This sample yields about 400,000 distinct CDR3 sequences, of which roughly 20% are seen a single time; 2.5% to 3.5% belongs to the top ten. PBMCs were isolated by Ficoll-Paque density gradient centrifugation, using approximately 11 ml of fresh peripheral blood as the starting material. Concerning this clonotype itself: No antigen is known for it. This sequence may be a read error, since a much larger clone differs from it by one base.

This CDR3 comprises 15 residues. Sequences were obtained from peripheral blood. This clonotype originated in a woman aged 18-35 years with stable Graves' hyperthyroidism. The gene calls are TRBV12-3 or TRBV12-4 and TRBJ1-3; D gene ambiguous. This CDR3 is CASCFSGPSGNTIYF. The CDR3 bases are TGTGCCAGCTGTTTCTCCGGGCCTTCTGGAAACACCATATATTTT.